This T cell receptor (beta chain) was observed in a study of blood T cell repertoires in COVID-19. Across the study: Donors in the United States, Italy and Spain gave samples during acute or convalescent COVID-19.

In the original processing: Quantification of nucleated cells was approximated via reference gene primer amplification. Sequencing used immunoSEQ multiplex PCR; TCRdb keeps in-frame clones, though not all of them. The V and J calls and the clone size are those of that table, but D and trimming were determined from the DNA. The sample lists around 230,000 clones, roughly four fifths occurring once. V lost 1 base and J 1 base, leaving 7 bases between the germline ends. Germline values: CDR1 SGHVS, CDR2 FQNEAQ. The CDR3 consists of 14 residues. The sample consisted of peripheral blood. The chain joins TRBV7-8 to TRBJ1-1; D not resolved. The TCR originated in a woman aged 40 to 49 with active or convalescent COVID-19. The CDR3 protein is CASSLVAKNTEAFF. The CDR3 DNA reads TGTGCCAGCAGCTTAGTGGCAAAGAACACTGAAGCTTTCTTT.